A single sample is the source of the 31 T cell receptor beta chains below, sequenced in a study of cytomegalovirus exposure and HLA in healthy donors. Vbeta (60) and Jbeta (13) primers were used in the PCR. TCRdb's table, derived via immunoSEQ multiplex PCR, lists solely in-frame clones and lacks some. The sample includes about 130,000 clones, roughly 85% of them seen just once. The sequenced material came from PBMCs. The receptors originated from a man in his forties in good health and CMV-seropositive.

J is TRBJ1-1 and V is TRBV19; D gene ambiguous. This CDR3 is built from 15 residues. The germline V gene encodes CDR1 LNHDA and CDR2 SQIVND (reference sequence). Deletions cut 10 bases from V and 3 bases from J, with 21 bases between. The CDR3 bases are TGTGCCATCTCATCGCGGCAGACCCGATACACTGAAGCTTTCTTT. It specifies CAISSRQTRYTEAFF.

This clone occurred a few times. This chain connects TRBV7-9 to TRBJ2-2; 11 bases map to TRBD2. This CDR3 has 15 amino acids. With V trimmed by 3 bases and J by 5 bases, 2 bases remained unmatched. Germline lookup yields CDR1 SEHNR and CDR2 FQNEAQ (reference sequence). CDR3 in amino acids: CASSFLAGGTGELFF. The DNA for the CDR3 is TGTGCCAGCAGCTTTCTAGCGGGAGGTACCGGGGAGCTGTTTTTT.

This clone was recorded only once. This sequence joins TRBV30 and TRBJ2-7; D not resolved. The CDR3 is 13 residues long. V gave up 0 bases and J gave up 4 bases, with 10 bases separating them. Germline V gives CDR1 GTSNPN, CDR2 SVGIG (reference sequence). CDR3 nucleotide sequence: TGTGCCTGGAGTGTGGTAGAGGTGTACGAGCAGTACTTC. Translated: CAWSVVEVYEQYF.

The chain joins TRBV9 to TRBJ2-7; 7 bases agree with TRBD1. Germline-derived CDR1 and CDR2 are SGDLS and YYNGEE. V gave up 0 bases and J gave up 3 bases; unmatched junction bases: 6. CDR3 length: 15 amino acids. The CDR3 protein is CASSVAWDSYYEQYF. Written as DNA, the CDR3 is TGTGCCAGCAGCGTAGCCTGGGACAGTTACTACGAGCAGTACTTC.

The chain employs TRBV6-6 and TRBJ2-7, with D maybe TRBD2 (6 bases). Per the germline V gene, CDR1 is MNHNY and CDR2 is SVGAGI (reference sequence). This CDR3 has 13 residues. V dropped 3 bases and J dropped 7 bases, with 13 bases sitting between them. The CDR3 nucleotides are TGTGCCAGCAGTTATAACAGGCGGGAAGAGCAGTACTTC. Its protein is CASSYNRREEQYF.

Written as DNA, the CDR3 is TGTGCCAGCAGAGGGACAGGCCGGGGCGAGCAGTACTTC. This gives the protein CASRGTGRGEQYF. V gene TRBV11-2 combines with J gene TRBJ2-5; 8 bases are shared with TRBD1. The DNA end favors TRBJ2-7, so the J call may be wrong. The CDR3 is made up of 13 amino acids. Germline-derived CDR1 and CDR2 are SGHAT and FQNNGV.

In the case of this clone: One base away lies a much larger clone, so this may be a sequencing read error. The V gene is TRBV6-5, the J gene TRBJ2-3; 11 bases match TRBD2. V shed 4 bases, J shed 0 bases, and the junction held 3 bases outside the gene matches. Germline CDR1 is MNHEY and CDR2 is SVGAGI. The CDR3 has 16 amino acids. Written as DNA, the CDR3 is TGTGCCAGCAGTTCCCGGACTAGCGGGAGCACAGATACGCAGTATTTT. Its protein is CASSSRTSGSTDTQYF.

The J gene is TRBJ2-3, the V gene TRBV28, with D perhaps TRBD2 (5 bases). This CDR3 region has 15 residues. The V gene's germline CDR1 is MDHEN and CDR2 SYDVKM. V lost 3 bases and J 8 bases, leaving 18 bases between the germline ends. The CDR3 DNA sequence: TGTGCCAGCAGTTTTGGCGGGCCCTCCCCGGGTACGCAGTATTTT. Encoded protein: CASSFGGPSPGTQYF.

The J gene is TRBJ2-7, the V gene TRBV5-1; possible D gene TRBD1, 5 bases. The CDR3 totals 12 residues. The V gene lost 6 bases and the J gene lost 4 bases, with 11 bases spanning the gap. Germline CDR1 SGHRS, CDR2 YFSETQ. The chain's CDR3 is CASTSQGYEQYF. CDR3 bases: TGCGCCAGCACCTCGCAGGGTTACGAGCAGTACTTC. Together with reference TRBV5-1 and TRBJ2-7, the CDR3 gives the full variable domain: KAGVTQTPRYLIKTRGQQVTLSCSPISGHRSVSWYQQTPGQGLQFLFEYFSETQRNKGNFPGRFSGRQFSNSRSEMNVSTLELGDSALYLCASTSQGYEQYFGPGTRLTVT.

CDR3 sequence reads: CATSRDDRDTGELFF. DNA for the CDR3: TGTGCCACCAGCAGAGATGACAGAGACACCGGGGAGCTGTTTTTT. The rearrangement uses TRBV15 and TRBJ2-2, with D perhaps matching TRBD1 (5 bases). In germline, CDR1 is LNHNV, CDR2 YYDKDF (reference sequence). V was clipped by 0 bases and J by 3 bases, with 8 bases between them. CDR3 length equals 15 residues.

The chain links TRBV19 to TRBJ2-2; the match to TRBD1 covers 7 bases. The V segment lost 4 bases and the J segment 7 bases; nucleotides outside the gene matches: 6. CDR1 and CDR2 (germline): LNHDA, SQIVND (reference sequence). The CDR3 consists of 14 residues. CDR3 sequence: CASSTHRGGGELFF. The CDR3 coding sequence is TGTGCCAGTAGTACCCACAGGGGCGGCGGGGAGCTGTTTTTT.

This chain connects TRBV11-2 to TRBJ1-2; TRBD1 matches 7 bases. The CDR3 is 12 amino acids. V lost 5 bases to trimming and J lost 8 bases; unmatched junction nucleotides: 5. Germline-derived CDR1 and CDR2 are SGHAT and FQNNGV. CDR3 sequence reads: CASSINRGGYTF. Written as DNA, the CDR3 is TGTGCCAGCAGCATCAACAGGGGAGGCTACACCTTC. Together with reference TRBV11-2 and TRBJ1-2, the CDR3 gives the full variable domain: EAGVAQSPRYKIIEKRQSVAFWCNPISGHATLYWYQQILGQGPKLLIQFQNNGVVDDSQLPKDRFSAERLKGVDSTLKIQPAKLEDSAVYLCASSINRGGYTFGSGTRLTVV.

V is TRBV6-1 and J is TRBJ2-7, with TRBD1 matching 9 bases. This CDR3 contains 14 residues. Germline V gene sequence: CDR1 MNHNS, CDR2 SASEGT. V trimming: 6 bases; J trimming: 6 bases; junction bases outside the gene matches: 9. The CDR3 loop is CASRVIQGAGEQYF. The CDR3 DNA reads as TGTGCCAGCAGGGTTATACAGGGGGCAGGCGAGCAGTACTTC.

In this sample, this clone turned up a few times. The rearrangement joins TRBV28 to TRBJ2-7, with 8 nucleotides matching TRBD1. V gave up 0 bases and J gave up 7 bases; unmatched junction bases: 8. The CDR3 extends over 15 amino acids. The germline V gene encodes CDR1 MDHEN and CDR2 SYDVKM. CDR3 loop: CASSLWKQGAREQYF. CDR3 nucleotides: TGTGCCAGCAGTTTATGGAAGCAGGGGGCAAGAGAGCAGTACTTC.

This chain links TRBV18 with TRBJ1-1, with no clear D. The V end lost 6 bases, the J end lost 1 base, and 15 bases lay between the germline ends. There are 15 residues in the CDR3. CDR1 and CDR2 from the germline V gene are KGHSH and LQKENI. The CDR3 spells CASSSGGGSNTEAFF. The DNA for the CDR3 is TGTGCCAGCTCCTCGGGAGGTGGGTCGAACACTGAAGCTTTCTTT.

The J gene is TRBJ1-6, the V gene TRBV27; unclear D gene. Trimming stripped 6 bases from V and 0 bases from J, with 6 bases between. The CDR3 is made up of 14 amino acids. From germline, CDR1 is MNHEY and CDR2 SMNVEV (reference sequence). The CDR3 DNA reads as TGTGCCAGCAGCCGGAGCTCCTATAATTCACCCCTCCACTTT. Its translation is CASSRSSYNSPLHF.

This chain uses TRBV7-9 with TRBJ2-7, with 11 bases lining up with TRBD1. The V segment lost 4 bases and the J segment 0 bases; nucleotides outside the gene matches: 5. The CDR3 is 16 amino acids. Germline CDR1 is SEHNR and CDR2 is FQNEAQ (reference sequence). CDR3: CASSSLGQGVSYEQYF. CDR3 in DNA: TGTGCCAGCAGCTCGCTGGGACAGGGGGTCTCCTACGAGCAGTACTTC.

J is TRBJ2-7 and V is TRBV5-1; 9 bases are shared with TRBD1. This CDR3 region has 14 residues. Germline CDR1 and CDR2: SGHRS and YFSETQ. V lost 0 bases and J lost 4; bases outside the gene matches: 2. The CDR3 coding sequence is TGCGCCAGCAGCTTGGTCGGGACAGGGTACGAGCAGTACTTC. Protein: CASSLVGTGYEQYF.

This chain links TRBV6-1 with TRBJ2-1; 8 bases line up with TRBD2. V was clipped by 8 bases and J by 0 bases; unmatched bases: 3. The CDR3 sequence is 14 residues long. Germline V gives CDR1 MNHNS, CDR2 SASEGT. This chain's CDR3 is CASDLAGSYNEQFF. CDR3 nucleotides: TGTGCCAGCGATCTAGCGGGCTCCTACAATGAGCAGTTCTTC.

The rearrangement joins TRBV4-2 to TRBJ2-5; TRBD2 matches at 11 bases. TRBJ2-7 explains the end of the DNA better; the J call may be wrong. This CDR3 has 17 amino acids. Germline V gene lookup returns CDR1 LGHNA and CDR2 YNFKEQ. The CDR3 bases are TGTGCCAGCAGCCACCCTGAGACTAGCGGGGTCCCTGACGAGCAGTACTTC. It encodes CASSHPETSGVPDEQYF.

Concerning this clone: Compared with germline, one end of the junction differs, possibly owing to a read error. The V call is TRBV30, the J call TRBJ2-1; 11 bases are a match to TRBD2. The CDR3 has 15 residues. Per the germline V gene, CDR1 is GTSNPN and CDR2 is SVGIG (reference sequence). The CDR3 sequence is CAWSILAGDLNELFF. The CDR3 DNA sequence: TGTGCCTGGAGTATACTAGCGGGAGATTTGAATGAGCTGTTCTTC. The full variable domain, in which reference TRBV30 and TRBJ2-1 provide the parts outside the CDR3, is SQTIHQWPATLVQPVGSPLSLECTVEGTSNPNLYWYRQAAGRGLQLLFYSVGIGQISSEVPQNLSASRPQDRQFILSSKKLLLSDSGFYLCAWSILAGDLNELFFGPGTRLTVL.

To note about this clone: One end of the junction is discordant with germline, which a read error may explain. This chain joins TRBV11-2 and TRBJ2-2; 7 bases match TRBD1. This CDR3 comprises 18 residues. The V gene's germline CDR1 is SGHAT and CDR2 FQNNGV. CDR3 nucleotides: TGTGCCAGCAGCTTAGCCCTGTCCAGGGGGTCGAACGCCGGGGAGCTGTTTTTT. This sequence encodes CASSLALSRGSNAGELFF. Drawing the rest from reference TRBV11-2 and TRBJ2-2, the complete variable domain is EAGVAQSPRYKIIEKRQSVAFWCNPISGHATLYWYQQILGQGPKLLIQFQNNGVVDDSQLPKDRFSAERLKGVDSTLKIQPAKLEDSAVYLCASSLALSRGSNAGELFFGEGSRLTVL.

V gene TRBV30 combines with J gene TRBJ1-5; a possible D gene is TRBD1 (5 bases). The CDR3 spans 16 residues. V dropped 1 base and J dropped 0 bases, with 13 bases sitting between them. Per germline, CDR1 GTSNPN and CDR2 SVGIG (reference sequence). For the CDR3, the DNA is TGTGCCTGGAGTGATCACAGGCTGTATAGCAATCAGCCCCAGCATTTT. This sequence encodes CAWSDHRLYSNQPQHF.

The chain employs TRBV29-1 and TRBJ2-4; D is unresolved. Trimming removed 0 bases from V and 7 bases from J, with 10 bases in between. Germline CDR1 is SQVTM and CDR2 is ANQGSEA. The CDR3 extends over 13 amino acids. Here the CDR3 DNA reads TGCAGCGTTGAAGAGGGCACACCTAACATTCAGTACTTC. Translation gives CSVEEGTPNIQYF.

CDR3 protein: CASSPPRAGAYEQYF. The CDR3 coding sequence is TGTGCCAGCAGTCCCCCACGGGCCGGGGCCTACGAGCAGTACTTC. The chain uses TRBV6-5 and TRBJ2-7, with D maybe TRBD2 (5 bases). Trimming took off 5 bases at V and 2 bases at J, with 16 bases between the two ends. This CDR3 has 15 amino acids. Germline loops: CDR1 MNHEY, CDR2 SVGAGI.

The genes are TRBV5-8 and TRBJ1-6; TRBD1 is a possible D gene (5 bases). Trimming stripped 4 bases from V and 8 bases from J, with 13 bases between. The CDR3 totals 14 residues. Germline-derived CDR1 and CDR2 are SGHTS and YDEGEE. The chain's CDR3 is CASSREAGYSPLHF. CDR3 bases: TGTGCCAGCAGCAGGGAGGCAGGGTATTCACCCCTCCACTTT.

The rearrangement links TRBV9 to TRBJ1-5; D possibly corresponds to TRBD1 (5 bases). The germline CDR1 and CDR2 sequences are SGDLS and YYNGEE. V was clipped by 0 bases and J by 6 bases, with 19 bases between them. The CDR3 runs 17 residues. This CDR3 is CASSVVSPSRARQPQHF. CDR3 DNA sequence: TGTGCCAGCAGCGTAGTTTCCCCAAGCAGGGCTCGTCAGCCCCAGCATTTT. The full variable domain, rest sourced from reference TRBV9 and TRBJ1-5, is DSGVTQTPKHLITATGQRVTLRCSPRSGDLSVYWYQQSLDQGLQFLIQYYNGEERAKGNILERFSAQQFPDLHSELNLSSLELGDSALYFCASSVVSPSRARQPQHFGDGTRLSIL.

The V and J genes are TRBV5-6 and TRBJ2-5, with a tentative D call TRBD2 (6 bases). The CDR3 covers 15 residues. Germline CDR1 is SGHDT and CDR2 is YYEEEE. V lost 6 bases, J lost 5 bases, and 20 bases lay in between. The CDR3 protein is CASMGGGAGVETQYF. The CDR3 region has the DNA TGTGCCAGCATGGGCGGCGGGGCTGGGGTGGAGACCCAGTACTTC.

The chain combines TRBV5-1 with TRBJ2-1; 9 bases are shared with TRBD2. With V trimmed by 0 bases and J by 9 bases, 13 bases remained unmatched. CDR1 SGHRS and CDR2 YFSETQ come from the germline V gene. The CDR3 covers 17 residues. CDR3 nucleotides: TGCGCCAGCAGCTTGGTCTTGGGAGGGCTAGCGGGGACTGAGCAGTTCTTC. Its translation is CASSLVLGGLAGTEQFF.

The chain has TRBV13 and TRBJ1-1, with D possibly TRBD1 on 6 matching bases. The CDR3 is made up of 14 amino acids. Germline V gives CDR1 PRHDT, CDR2 FYEKMQ (reference sequence). V was clipped by 2 bases and J by 2 bases, with 9 bases between them. This CDR3 reads CASSLSGDNTEAFF. CDR3 in DNA: TGTGCCAGCAGCTTATCAGGGGATAACACTGAAGCTTTCTTT.

This rearrangement joins TRBV5-1 to TRBJ2-7, with D uncertain. The CDR3 covers 13 residues. V shed 3 bases and J shed 0 bases, with 7 bases lying between them. Per the germline V gene, CDR1 is SGHRS and CDR2 is YFSETQ. For the CDR3, the DNA is TGCGCCAGCAGCTCCCCCGGCTCCTACGAGCAGTACTTC. Its translation is CASSSPGSYEQYF.